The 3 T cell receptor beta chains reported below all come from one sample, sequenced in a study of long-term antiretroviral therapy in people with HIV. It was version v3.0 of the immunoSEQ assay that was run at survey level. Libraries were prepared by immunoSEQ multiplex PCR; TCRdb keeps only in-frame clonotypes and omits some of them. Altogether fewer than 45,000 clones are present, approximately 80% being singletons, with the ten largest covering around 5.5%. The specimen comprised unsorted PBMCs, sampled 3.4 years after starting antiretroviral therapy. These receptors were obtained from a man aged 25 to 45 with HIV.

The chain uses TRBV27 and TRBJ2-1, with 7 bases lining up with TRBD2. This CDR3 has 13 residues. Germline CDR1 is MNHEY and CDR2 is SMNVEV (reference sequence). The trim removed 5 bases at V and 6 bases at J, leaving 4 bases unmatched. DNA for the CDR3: TGTGCCAGCAGTGATGGGGGGGGCAATGAGCAGTTCTTC. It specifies CASSDGGGNEQFF.

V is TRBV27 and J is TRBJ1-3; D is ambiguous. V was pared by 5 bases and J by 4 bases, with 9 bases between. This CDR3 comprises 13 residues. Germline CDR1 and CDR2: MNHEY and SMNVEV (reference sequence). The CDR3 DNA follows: TGTGCCAGCAGTACGGGCCTCGGAAACACCATATATTTT. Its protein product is CASSTGLGNTIYF.

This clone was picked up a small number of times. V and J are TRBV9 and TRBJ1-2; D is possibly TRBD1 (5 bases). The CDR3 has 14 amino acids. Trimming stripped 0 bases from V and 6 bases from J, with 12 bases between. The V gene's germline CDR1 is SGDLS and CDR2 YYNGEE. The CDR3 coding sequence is TGTGCCAGCAGCGTAGCGGTTGGGGGGGATGGCTACACCTTC. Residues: CASSVAVGGDGYTF.